This T cell receptor (beta chain) appears in the sequencing data of a study of graft-versus-host responses after intestinal transplantation (dated by TCRdb to about 2021). Broadly, across the study: Multivisceral, liver-intestinal, or isolated intestinal transplants were received by the recipients. Every recipient was given anti-thymocyte globulin induction, then maintenance tacrolimus and steroids for 3 to 4 years. After intestinal transplantation, graft-versus-host and host-versus-graft alloreactive T cell clones in the graft, circulation and bone marrow were tracked using bulk TCR-beta CDR3 sequencing. To identify alloreactive clones, pre-transplant mixed lymphocyte reaction products were sequenced and compared with unstimulated pre-transplant donor and recipient T cells. The cohort enrolled about two dozen intestinal transplant recipients, one of whom was a retransplant, and a few patients without pretransplant specimens were excluded. A peak of at least 4% donor T cells among recipient peripheral blood mononuclear cells was the definition used for donor T cell macrochimerism. Rather than going through the commercial service, samples from a few later patients were sequenced in-house on an Illumina MiSeq and processed with MiXCR.

The CDR3 spans 16 residues, from the cysteine through the phenylalanine. Left in the record is the CDR3 DNA by itself, 48 bases read in frame from the first base. Per the germline V gene, MGHRA is the CDR1 and YSYEKL is the CDR2. V has 0 bases trimmed and J has 9 bases trimmed; junction bases matching no gene number 8. Library generation was performed with the immunoSEQ multiplex PCR assay. In most patients, genomic DNA was isolated using the Qiagen DNeasy Blood and Tissue Kit and sent frozen to Adaptive Biotechnologies for TCR sequencing. For most patients, high-throughput TCR-beta CDR3 sequencing of genomic DNA was performed by Adaptive Biotechnologies. Concerning the study's data processing: Adaptive's ImmunoSEQ software was the source of the TCR sequencing data for roughly 19 patients, while a few other patients were processed with MiXCR and VDJtools. To correct CD4 versus CD8 sorting errors, sequences present in both subsets at a frequency ratio below 5:1 were removed. CDR3 nucleotide sequences shared between donor and recipient were removed because the origin of such sequences could not be assigned. To be classed as alloreactive, a clone needed at least 2-fold expansion over unstimulated cells and a minimum CFSE-low frequency of 0.002% (template counts) or 0.001% (read counts). Clones detected in sequenced pre-transplant spleen, lymph node, or MLR CFSE-low populations of the donor or recipient were defined as mappable. Cumulative frequency of alloreactive clones was calculated as a percentage of all sequences weighted by copy number. TCRdb limited this immuneACCESS table to in-frame rearrangements with V and J called. A share of clones is missing; checked studies link under half to unresolved V genes, and the rest is unexplained. V, J and clone size derive from that table, while D and trimming were established from the DNA sequence. A total of nearly 25,000 clones appear in this sample, approximately 40% of them only once. The ten largest make up less than 0.75% of the sample.

The time point tag for this specimen amounts to: cells obtained before transplantation from donor or recipient. In the mixed lymphocyte reactions, about 200,000 CFSE-labeled pre-transplant responders were plated with about 200,000 irradiated violet-dye-labeled stimulators and cultured for approximately 6 days. After the mixed lymphocyte reaction, proliferating CD3+CD4+CFSE-low and CD3+CD8+CFSE-low responder cells were FACS-sorted on a BD Influx sorter. Overall study results and their limits: The conclusions were limited by the relatively low number and heterogeneity of the intestinal transplant patients. GvH clones turned up in recipient bone marrow, with some appearing earlier in ileal mucosa or blood, a pattern consistent with an intestinal mucosal origin. Early after transplant, declines in HvG clones were associated with peak levels of circulating GvH clones. Patients with donor T cell macrochimerism had high GvH to HvG T cell clonal ratios in their allografts.

Concerning this clone: Base qualities are not at hand, and no much larger clone is one base apart.

The specimen was alloreactive CD4+ T cells from a mixed lymphocyte reaction culture, collected before intestinal transplant. Interpreted using the paper, the cell subset or site label stands for: CFSE-low proliferating T cells sorted from roughly six-day pre-transplant mixed lymphocyte reaction (GvH or HvG direction). The chain joins TRBV4-1 to TRBJ2-1; TRBD1 aligns with 10 central bases. This clonotype was sampled from a human patient who received an intestinal transplant. The nucleotide sequence is TGCGCCAGCAGCCAAGACCCGGGACAGGGGTCGGCTGAGCAGTTCTTC. Its amino acids are CASSQDPGQGSAEQFF.